The subject of this entry is one T cell receptor beta chain. Its antigen is not identified. This sample is drawn from a study of shared clonotypes between healthy human individuals. The study's findings and limits: Compared with memory subsets, naive subsets generally had larger estimated richness. All-four-donor shared clonotypes had higher generation probabilities than non-shared clonotypes did.

The protocol was immunoSEQ multiplex PCR, while the TCRdb copy is restricted to in-frame clones and leaves out a portion. The sample comprises 2 million to 2.5 million clones, about 95% of which are singletons, and roughly 1.1% rests with the top ten. V dropped 7 bases and J dropped 1 base, with 15 bases sitting between them. This CDR3 is 15 amino acids long. The germline V gene has CDR1 SGHVS and CDR2 FNYEAQ. The naive CD8 fraction comprised CD45RO-negative cells positively selected for CCR7 and excluded terminally differentiated effector memory CD45RA+ cells. This clonotype was sampled from a young man in good health. This chain joins TRBV7-6 and TRBJ2-3; D may be TRBD2 (5 bases). Sequencing was performed on naive CD8+ T cells sorted from blood. CDR3 nucleotide sequence: TGTGCCAGCACCTTGAGCTGGGGAGGCACAGATACGCAGTATTTT. Its translation: CASTLSWGGTDTQYF.